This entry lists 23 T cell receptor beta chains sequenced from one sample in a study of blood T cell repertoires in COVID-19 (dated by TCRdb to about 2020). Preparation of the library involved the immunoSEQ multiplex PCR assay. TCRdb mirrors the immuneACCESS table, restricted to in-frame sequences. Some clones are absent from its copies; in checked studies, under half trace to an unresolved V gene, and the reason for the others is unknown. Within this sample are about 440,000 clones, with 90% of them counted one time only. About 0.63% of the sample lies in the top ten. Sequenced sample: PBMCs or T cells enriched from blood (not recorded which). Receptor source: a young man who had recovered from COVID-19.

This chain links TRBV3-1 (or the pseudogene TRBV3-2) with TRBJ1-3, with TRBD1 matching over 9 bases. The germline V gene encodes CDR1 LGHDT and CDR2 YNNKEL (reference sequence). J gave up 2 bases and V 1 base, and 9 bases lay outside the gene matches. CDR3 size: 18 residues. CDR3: CASSQVTGGEGAGNTIYF. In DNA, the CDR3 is TGTGCCAGCAGCCAAGTAACAGGGGGCGAAGGAGCTGGAAACACCATATATTTT.

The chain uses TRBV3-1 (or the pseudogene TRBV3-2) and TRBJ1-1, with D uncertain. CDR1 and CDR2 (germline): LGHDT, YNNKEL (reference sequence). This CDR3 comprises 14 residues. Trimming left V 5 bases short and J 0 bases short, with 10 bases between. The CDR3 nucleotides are TGTGCCAGCAGCATGCGGGCAGTGAACACTGAAGCTTTCTTT. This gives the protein CASSMRAVNTEAFF.

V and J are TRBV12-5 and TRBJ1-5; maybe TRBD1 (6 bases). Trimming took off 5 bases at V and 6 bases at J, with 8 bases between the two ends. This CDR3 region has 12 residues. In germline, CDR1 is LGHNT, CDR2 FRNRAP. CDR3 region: CASGNRVQPQHF. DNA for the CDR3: TGTGCTAGTGGTAACAGGGTTCAGCCCCAGCATTTT.

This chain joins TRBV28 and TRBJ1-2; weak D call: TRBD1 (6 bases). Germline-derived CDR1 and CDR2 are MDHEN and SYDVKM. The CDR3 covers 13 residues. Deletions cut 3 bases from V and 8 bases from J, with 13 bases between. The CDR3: CASSFLAGEGYTF. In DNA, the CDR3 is TGTGCCAGCAGTTTCTTGGCAGGGGAGGGCTACACCTTC.

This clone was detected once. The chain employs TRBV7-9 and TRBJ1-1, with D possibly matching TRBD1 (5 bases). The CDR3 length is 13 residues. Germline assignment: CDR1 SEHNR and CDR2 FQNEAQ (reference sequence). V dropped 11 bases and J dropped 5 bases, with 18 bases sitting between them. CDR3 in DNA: TGTGCCGCTGGCGCGGGGGATTTTACTGAAGCTTTCTTT. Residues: CAAGAGDFTEAFF.

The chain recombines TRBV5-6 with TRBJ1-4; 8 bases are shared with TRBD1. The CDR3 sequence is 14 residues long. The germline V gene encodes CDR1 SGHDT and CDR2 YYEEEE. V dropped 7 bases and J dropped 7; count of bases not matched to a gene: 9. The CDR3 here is CASFQGAVGEKLFF. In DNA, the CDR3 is TGTGCCAGCTTTCAGGGGGCAGTAGGTGAAAAACTGTTTTTT.

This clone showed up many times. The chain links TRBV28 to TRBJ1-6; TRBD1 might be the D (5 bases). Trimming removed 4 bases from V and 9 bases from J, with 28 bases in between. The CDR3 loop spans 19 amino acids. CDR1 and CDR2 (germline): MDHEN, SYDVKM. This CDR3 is CASSSRGAGIVGRTSPLHF. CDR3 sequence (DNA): TGTGCCAGCAGTTCGAGGGGAGCGGGGATTGTGGGTCGGACTTCACCCCTCCACTTT.

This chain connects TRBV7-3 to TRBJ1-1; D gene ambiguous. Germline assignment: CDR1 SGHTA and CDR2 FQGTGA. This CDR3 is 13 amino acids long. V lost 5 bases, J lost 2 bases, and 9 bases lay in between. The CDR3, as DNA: TGTGCCAGCAGCCCGGGATCCAACACTGAAGCTTTCTTT. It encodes CASSPGSNTEAFF.

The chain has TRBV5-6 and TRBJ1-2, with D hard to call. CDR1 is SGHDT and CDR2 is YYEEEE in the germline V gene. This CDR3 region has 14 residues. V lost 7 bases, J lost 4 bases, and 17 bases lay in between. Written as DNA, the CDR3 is TGTGCCAGCGTATTCTATGGCGGTGGCTATGGCTACACCTTC. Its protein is CASVFYGGGYGYTF.

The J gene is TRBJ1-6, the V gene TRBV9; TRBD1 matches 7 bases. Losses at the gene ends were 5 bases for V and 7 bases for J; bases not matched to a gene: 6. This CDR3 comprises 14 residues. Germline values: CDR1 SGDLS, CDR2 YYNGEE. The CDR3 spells CASSLRQGNSPLHF. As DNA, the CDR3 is TGTGCCAGCAGTTTGCGACAGGGCAATTCACCCCTCCACTTT.

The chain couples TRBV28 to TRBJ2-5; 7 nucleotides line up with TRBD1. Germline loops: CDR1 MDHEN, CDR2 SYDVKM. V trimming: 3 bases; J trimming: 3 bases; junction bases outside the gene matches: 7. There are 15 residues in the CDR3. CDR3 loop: CASSFYGQGEETQYF. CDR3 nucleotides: TGTGCCAGCAGTTTTTATGGGCAGGGGGAAGAGACCCAGTACTTC.

The CDR3 protein is CAIRSGQTSDTQYF. Written as DNA, the CDR3 is TGTGCCATCCGGTCGGGACAGACTTCAGATACGCAGTATTTT. This chain joins TRBV10-3 and TRBJ2-3; 7 bases align to TRBD1. Trimming removed 8 bases from V and 4 bases from J; junction bases left unmatched: 9. In germline, CDR1 is ENHRY, CDR2 SYGVKD. This CDR3 has 14 residues.

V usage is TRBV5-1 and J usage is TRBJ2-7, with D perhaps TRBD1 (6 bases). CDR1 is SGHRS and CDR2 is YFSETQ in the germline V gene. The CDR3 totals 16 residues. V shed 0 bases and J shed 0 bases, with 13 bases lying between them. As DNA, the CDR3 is TGCGCCAGCAGCTTGGCGTCAAGGACAGACTCCTACGAGCAGTACTTC. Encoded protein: CASSLASRTDSYEQYF.

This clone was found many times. CDR3 sequence (DNA): TGTGCCAGCAGTTTATTACGGACTCCTTACACCGGGGAGCTGTTTTTT. Protein product: CASSLLRTPYTGELFF. The rearrangement uses TRBV27 and TRBJ2-2; a weak D match, TRBD2 (5 bases). Trimming left V 1 base short and J 3 bases short, with 12 bases between. The V gene's germline CDR1 is MNHEY and CDR2 SMNVEV (reference sequence). CDR3 length: 16 residues.

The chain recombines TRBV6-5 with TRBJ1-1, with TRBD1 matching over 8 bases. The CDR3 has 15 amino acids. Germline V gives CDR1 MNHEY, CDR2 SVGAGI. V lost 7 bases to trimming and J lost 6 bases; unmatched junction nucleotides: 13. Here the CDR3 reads CASTDRGRMGAEAFF. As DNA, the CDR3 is TGTGCCAGCACCGACAGGGGTAGAATGGGAGCTGAAGCTTTCTTT.

The CDR3 loop is CASSLSGTSNEQFF. CDR3 sequence (DNA): TGTGCCAGCAGCCTAAGCGGGACTAGCAATGAGCAGTTCTTC. The V gene is TRBV7-9, the J gene TRBJ2-1, with 8 positions matching TRBD2. This CDR3 is 14 amino acids long. From germline, CDR1 is SEHNR and CDR2 FQNEAQ (reference sequence). Trimming at V came to 5 bases and at J to 6 bases, leaving 6 bases not matched to a gene.

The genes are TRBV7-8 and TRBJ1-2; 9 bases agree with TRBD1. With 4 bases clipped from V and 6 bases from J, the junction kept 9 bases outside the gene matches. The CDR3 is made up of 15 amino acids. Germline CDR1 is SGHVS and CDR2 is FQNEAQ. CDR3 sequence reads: CASSSTGTGRNGYTF. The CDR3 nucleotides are TGTGCCAGCAGCTCCACCGGGACAGGGCGTAATGGCTACACCTTC.

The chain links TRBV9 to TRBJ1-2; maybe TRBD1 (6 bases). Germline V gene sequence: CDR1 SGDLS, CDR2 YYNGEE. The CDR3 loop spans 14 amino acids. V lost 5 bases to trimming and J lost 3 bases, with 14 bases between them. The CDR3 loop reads CASSTDRNYYGYTF. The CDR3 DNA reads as TGTGCCAGCAGTACAGACAGGAACTACTATGGCTACACCTTC.

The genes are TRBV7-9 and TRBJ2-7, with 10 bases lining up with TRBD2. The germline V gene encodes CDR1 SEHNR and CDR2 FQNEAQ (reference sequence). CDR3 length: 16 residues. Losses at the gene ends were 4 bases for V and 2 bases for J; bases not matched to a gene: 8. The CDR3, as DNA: TGTGCCAGCAGCTCAGTAGCGGGAGGTCCCCCCTACGAGCAGTACTTC. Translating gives CASSSVAGGPPYEQYF.

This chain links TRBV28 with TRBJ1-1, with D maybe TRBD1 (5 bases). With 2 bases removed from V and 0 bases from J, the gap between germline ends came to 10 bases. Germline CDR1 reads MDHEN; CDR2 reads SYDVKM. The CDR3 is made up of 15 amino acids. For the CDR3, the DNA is TGTGCCAGCAGTTTACCCAGGGTACTGAACACTGAAGCTTTCTTT. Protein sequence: CASSLPRVLNTEAFF. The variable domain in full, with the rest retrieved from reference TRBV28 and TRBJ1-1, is DVKVTQSSRYLVKRTGEKVFLECVQDMDHENMFWYRQDPGLGLRLIYFSYDVKMKEKGDIPEGYSVSREKKERFSLILESASTNQTSMYLCASSLPRVLNTEAFFGQGTRLTVV.

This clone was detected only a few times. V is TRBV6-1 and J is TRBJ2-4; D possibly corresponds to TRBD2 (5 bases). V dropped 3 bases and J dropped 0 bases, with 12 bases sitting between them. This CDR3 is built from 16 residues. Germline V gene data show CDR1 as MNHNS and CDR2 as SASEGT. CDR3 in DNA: TGTGCCAGCAGTGATGCGGGTGTGGTAGCCAAAAACATTCAGTACTTC. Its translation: CASSDAGVVAKNIQYF.

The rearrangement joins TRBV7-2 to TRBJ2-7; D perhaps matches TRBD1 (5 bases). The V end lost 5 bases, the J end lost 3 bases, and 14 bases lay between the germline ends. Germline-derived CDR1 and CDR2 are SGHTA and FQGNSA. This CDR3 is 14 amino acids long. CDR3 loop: CASSRDGAYYEQYF. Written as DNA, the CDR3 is TGTGCCAGCAGCAGAGATGGGGCTTACTACGAGCAGTACTTC.

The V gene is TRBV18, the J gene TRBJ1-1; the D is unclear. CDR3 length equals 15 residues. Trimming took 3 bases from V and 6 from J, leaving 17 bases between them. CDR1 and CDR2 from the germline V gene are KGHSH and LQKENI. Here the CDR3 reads CASSPAVSYLAEAFF. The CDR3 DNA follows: TGTGCCAGCTCACCGGCGGTGTCATATCTCGCTGAAGCTTTCTTT.